These 18 T cell receptor beta chains came from one sample sequenced in a study of glioma-infiltrating T cells. The iRepertoire nested amplicon-rescue multiplex PCR amplified TCR alpha and beta CDR3s from RNA. Using its own MiXCR run on the multiplex PCR reads, TCRdb lists one record per CDR3 protein. The table lists fewer than 55,000 distinct CDR3 sequences, under 25% of them singletons, with around 5.8% in the top ten. The sequenced material came from glioma tissue, nonneoplastic brain tissue, or PBMCs (not recorded which). The receptors stem from a human donor with low-grade glioma or glioblastoma, undergoing nonglioma brain surgery, or in good health (not recorded which).

The sample holds many counts of this clonotype. The CDR3 DNA follows: TGTGCCGGACAGGGGTTGAACACTGAAGCTTTCTTT. Translation: CAGQGLNTEAFF. This rearrangement joins TRBV6-1 to TRBJ1-1; the match to TRBD1 covers 9 bases. CDR1 MNHNS and CDR2 SASEGT come from the germline V gene. The CDR3 has 12 residues. The V segment lost 11 bases and the J segment 0 bases; nucleotides outside the gene matches: 1.

This clonotype was seen ten or more times. Its ends do not fully match the called genes, so a read error is possible. The chain combines TRBV20-1 with TRBJ2-2; D gene ambiguous. CDR1 is DFQATT and CDR2 is SNEGSKA in the germline V gene (reference sequence). CDR3 length equals 15 residues. CDR3 bases: TGCAGTGCCAGAGGATTGGGGTCCGACACCGGGGAGCTGTTTTTT. Protein product: CSARGLGSDTGELFF.

This clonotype was seen many times. The chain links TRBV20-1 to TRBJ2-1; no firm D call. The germline V and J ends were trimmed by 0 bases and 0 bases, with 12 bases remaining between them. The CDR3 is made up of 16 amino acids. Germline assignment: CDR1 DFQATT and CDR2 SNEGSKA (reference sequence). The CDR3 DNA follows: TGCAGTGCTAGAGACCAGGACCGGAGCTCCTACAATGAGCAGTTCTTC. As protein: CSARDQDRSSYNEQFF.

This rearrangement joins TRBV19 to TRBJ2-2; 9 nucleotides match TRBD1. V lost 3 bases and J lost 0; bases outside the gene matches: 2. The CDR3 totals 16 residues. Germline V lookup: CDR1 LNHDA, CDR2 SQIVND (reference sequence). The CDR3 DNA sequence: TGTGCCAGTAGTATTGACAGGGGGACGAACACCGGGGAGCTGTTTTTT. Protein product: CASSIDRGTNTGELFF.

This clonotype has a count of ten or more. The chain recombines TRBV20-1 with TRBJ2-5; D gene unclear. Germline values: CDR1 DFQATT, CDR2 SNEGSKA (reference sequence). The CDR3 is made up of 12 amino acids. Trimming left V 1 base short and J 6 bases short, with 9 bases between. The CDR3 loop reads CSARVWGQTQYF. The CDR3 DNA reads as TGCAGTGCTAGAGTATGGGGTCAGACCCAGTACTTC.

This clonotype was observed many times. This sequence joins TRBV2 and TRBJ2-7; D ambiguous. In germline, CDR1 is SNHLY, CDR2 FYNNEI. The ends were cut back, 1 base at V and 2 bases at J, with 12 bases in the middle. The CDR3 runs 15 residues. The CDR3 sequence is CASSEVQTMTYEQYF. CDR3 DNA: TGTGCCAGCAGTGAAGTGCAGACAATGACCTACGAGCAGTACTTC.

At least ten counts were recorded for this clonotype. The rearrangement joins TRBV18 to TRBJ1-1; no reliable D call. Germline V gene sequence: CDR1 KGHSH, CDR2 LQKENI. Trimming shortened V by 1 base and J by 12 bases, and 15 bases separated the two germline ends. The CDR3 runs 13 residues. CDR3 amino acids: CASSPRSTISPFF. The CDR3 DNA sequence: TGTGCCAGCTCACCACGTTCAACCATCTCCCCTTTCTTT. Full variable domain (rest looked up from reference TRBV18 and TRBJ1-1): NAGVMQNPRHLVRRRGQEARLRCSPMKGHSHVYWYRQLPEEGLKFMVYLQKENIIDESGMPKERFSAEFPKEGPSILRIQQVVRGDSAAYFCASSPRSTISPFFGQGTRLTVV.

As for this clonotype: A much bigger clone sits one base away, suggesting this may be a read error. This sequence joins TRBV18 and TRBJ2-7; D unresolved. V gave up 5 bases and J gave up 4 bases, with 12 bases separating them. This CDR3 has 13 amino acids. Looked up from germline, CDR1 is KGHSH and CDR2 is LQKENI. This CDR3 reads CASSVVTGYEQYF. In nucleotides, the CDR3 is TGTGCCAGCTCAGTAGTGACCGGTTACGAGCAGTACTTC.

In its sample, this clonotype ranks as medium-sized. The chain recombines TRBV28 with TRBJ1-6; D possibly corresponds to TRBD1 (6 bases). CDR3 length: 14 amino acids. The ends were cut back, 6 bases at V and 8 bases at J, with 14 bases in the middle. The germline V gene encodes CDR1 MDHEN and CDR2 SYDVKM. The CDR3: CASRGGRGDSPLHF. CDR3 DNA sequence: TGTGCCAGCAGAGGGGGACGGGGGGATTCACCCCTCCACTTT.

This clonotype occurred many times. This sequence joins TRBV28 and TRBJ2-1, with a tentative D call TRBD2 (6 bases). The V end was cut by 8 bases, the J end by 9 bases, with 23 bases between. This CDR3 is 15 amino acids long. CDR1 MDHEN and CDR2 SYDVKM come from the germline V gene. This CDR3 reads CASAGTGTLVSEQFF. CDR3 nucleotide sequence: TGTGCCAGCGCTGGAACCGGGACTCTAGTAAGTGAGCAGTTCTTC.

This clonotype came up a few times. The chain couples TRBV12-3 or TRBV12-4 to TRBJ2-7; 11 bases map to TRBD1. The ends lost 5 bases at V and 0 bases at J; junction bases unmatched: 3. The CDR3 is made up of 15 amino acids. CDR3 sequence reads: CASSGGTGGSYEQYF. The CDR3 nucleotides are TGTGCCAGCAGTGGTGGGACAGGGGGCTCCTACGAGCAGTACTTC.

As to this clonotype: It may be a read error: a sequence one base away is much more abundant. The chain joins TRBV19 to TRBJ1-1; 7 bases line up with TRBD1. Losses at the gene ends were 5 bases for V and 4 bases for J; bases not matched to a gene: 10. Germline assignment: CDR1 LNHDA and CDR2 SQIVND (reference sequence). The CDR3 has 15 amino acids. The CDR3 nucleotides are TGTGCCAGTAGTTCTCAGAGGACAGGAGTCACTGAAGCTTTCTTT. It translates to CASSSQRTGVTEAFF.

There are many counts of this clonotype. The J gene is TRBJ1-5, the V gene TRBV20-1; D is possibly TRBD1 (5 bases). V gave up 4 bases and J gave up 2 bases, with 12 bases separating them. Germline CDR1 DFQATT, CDR2 SNEGSKA (reference sequence). This CDR3 is built from 14 residues. For the CDR3, the DNA is TGCAGTGCTACGTGGGGGAGTGGCAATCAGCCCCAGCATTTT. Amino acid sequence: CSATWGSGNQPQHF.

This clonotype was observed many times. The CDR3 reads CASRELAGRQETQYF. Written as DNA, the CDR3 is TGTGCCAGCAGAGAACTAGCGGGGCGCCAAGAGACCCAGTACTTC. V and J are TRBV6-1 and TRBJ2-5, with 10 nucleotides matching TRBD2. This CDR3 has 15 residues. V lost 6 bases and J lost 1; bases outside the gene matches: 5. CDR1 is MNHNS, CDR2 SASEGT, per germline.

About this clonotype itself: At one end, the junction sequence differs from germline, possibly due to a read error. The V call is TRBV28, the J call TRBJ1-1; D is possibly TRBD1 (6 bases). The CDR3 contains 14 residues. CDR1 and CDR2 from the germline V gene are MDHEN and SYDVKM. In nucleotides, the CDR3 is TGTGCCAGCAACCGACAGGTGACGGCCACTGAAGCTTTCTTC. Amino acids: CASNRQVTATEAFF.

This clonotype has a count of ten or more. The gene calls are TRBV28 and TRBJ2-2; D gene ambiguous. The germline V gene encodes CDR1 MDHEN and CDR2 SYDVKM. This CDR3 region has 14 residues. Trimming stripped 2 bases from V and 1 base from J, with 5 bases between. The CDR3 protein is CASSLRVNTGELFF. The CDR3 DNA is TGTGCCAGCAGTTTAAGGGTGAACACCGGGGAGCTGTTTTTT.

This clonotype showed up many times. The V gene is TRBV27, the J gene TRBJ2-7; 7 nucleotides agree with TRBD1. CDR1 MNHEY and CDR2 SMNVEV come from the germline V gene (reference sequence). The CDR3 is 15 residues long. V shed 5 bases, J shed 0 bases, and the junction held 7 bases outside the gene matches. This CDR3 is CASSLGGYLSYEQYF. Here the CDR3 DNA reads TGTGCCAGCAGTCTAGGGGGCTACCTCTCCTACGAGCAGTACTTC.

Note on this clonotype: This may arise from a read error, as a much more abundant clone is one base away. The J gene is TRBJ1-5, the V gene TRBV10-3; possible D gene TRBD1, 5 bases. This CDR3 region has 14 residues. Germline V CDR1 and CDR2: ENHRY, SYGVKD. Trimming stripped 6 bases from V and 2 bases from J, with 11 bases between. The CDR3 DNA reads TGTGCCATCAGCCCAGACAGTGGCAATCAGCCCCAGCATTTT. This translates into CAISPDSGNQPQHF.